Reported below is one T cell receptor (beta chain). This sample was included in a study of cytomegalovirus exposure and HLA in healthy donors. A multiplex PCR was run with 60 Vbeta primers and 13 Jbeta primers. Sequencing used immunoSEQ multiplex PCR; TCRdb keeps in-frame clones, though not all of them. The table lists roughly 180,000 clones, just under 80% of them singletons. The germline V gene encodes CDR1 LGHNA and CDR2 YNFKEQ. This CDR3 is built from 16 residues. J was trimmed by 4 bases and V by 0 bases; bases with no gene match: 7. Sequenced input: PBMCs. The chain recombines TRBV4-2 with TRBJ1-2; 8 positions agree with TRBD1. The source of this sequence is a woman in her twenties or thirties in good health and CMV-seronegative. This CDR3 reads CASSQEGQGNGYGYTF. The CDR3 nucleotides read TGTGCCAGCAGCCAAGAAGGACAGGGCAATGGCTATGGCTACACCTTC.